Listed below are T cell receptor beta chains from one sample, sequenced in a study of blood T cells in healthy people across ages. From the 5' RACE reads, TCRdb called clonotypes with MiXCR, one entry per CDR3 protein. Counted here are about 900,000 distinct CDR3 sequences, under 50% occurring once; the ten biggest clones make up roughly an eighth. Sequences were obtained from blood. Receptors originate from a man aged 25 to 40 in good health. Both conserved end residues are part of each CDR3. D genes are given only for firm matches. The listing skips clone size in some rows; elsewhere it reads once, few, many or a size class.

TRBV2	.	.	TRBJ1-6	CASRTDTYNLPLHF	TGTGCCAGTCGGACAGATACTTATAATTTACCCCTCCACTTT
TRBV6-5	.	.	TRBJ2-5	CASSYDAREQYF	TGTGCCAGCAGTTACGATGCGCGTGAGCAGTACTTC
TRBV7-9	TRBD2	few	TRBJ2-5	CASSLLAGGLRETQYF	TGTGCCAGCAGCTTACTAGCGGGGGGGCTTCGGGAGACCCAGTACTTC
TRBV20-1	TRBD1	.	TRBJ2-7	CSAPMEQGFYEQYF	TGCAGTGCCCCCATGGAACAGGGGTTTTACGAGCAGTACTTC
TRBV4-2	.	few	TRBJ2-3	CASSDGVDTQYF	TGTGCCAGCAGCGACGGGGTAGATACGCAGTATTTT
TRBV27	.	few	TRBJ2-7	CASSLSLRGASYEQYF	TGTGCCAGCAGTTTATCGTTAAGGGGGGCGTCCTACGAGCAGTACTTC
TRBV18	.	.	TRBJ2-7	CASSTSGGSYEQYF	TGTGCCAGCTCCACCTCCGGCGGATCCTACGAGCAGTACTTC
TRBV6-5	TRBD1	.	TRBJ2-2	CASSYSTGGVTGELFF	TGTGCCAGCAGTTACTCAACAGGGGGCGTCACCGGGGAGCTGTTTTTT
TRBV11-2	.	.	TRBJ2-5	CASSPTRGAETQYF	TGTGCCAGCAGCCCCACCAGAGGAGCAGAGACCCAGTACTTC
TRBV28	.	.	TRBJ2-1	CASSLSQINGEQFF	TGTGCCAGCAGTTTAAGTCAGATCAACGGGGAGCAGTTCTTC
TRBV3-1	TRBD1	.	TRBJ1-2	CASSQERGRGPYGYTF	TGTGCCAGCAGCCAAGAAAGGGGCAGGGGGCCCTATGGCTACACCTTC
TRBV14	.	.	TRBJ1-2	CASSQVSGEYGYTF	TGTGCCAGCAGCCAAGTTTCGGGGGAGTATGGCTACACCTTC
TRBV4-1	TRBD1	many	TRBJ2-7	CASSQESGGIDEQYF	TGCGCCAGCAGCCAAGAATCAGGGGGTATCGACGAGCAGTACTTC
TRBV4-1	.	.	TRBJ2-1	CASSQDRDPEQFF	TGCGCCAGCAGCCAAGACAGGGACCCTGAGCAGTTCTTC
TRBV20-1	TRBD1	few	TRBJ2-7	CSALGQVVSYEQYF	TGCAGTGCTTTGGGACAGGTGGTCTCCTACGAGCAGTACTTC
TRBV29-1	.	few	TRBJ2-7	CSVSRQARDEQYF	TGCAGCGTTAGTCGGCAGGCAAGGGACGAGCAGTACTTC
TRBV5-1	.	many	TRBJ2-3	CASSLSGTDTQYF	TGTGCCAGCAGTTTATCTGGCACAGATACGCAGTATTTT